These 32 T cell receptor beta chains were all obtained from the same sample, sequenced in a study of metastatic and nonmetastatic thyroid tumors. Before thyroid surgery, none of the patients had received any treatment. Using MiXCR, TCRdb reanalyzed the PCR reads. The data hold about 21,000 clones, with 28% observed a single time. Source material: tumor tissue. These receptors were obtained from a female donor with papillary thyroid cancer or a benign thyroid nodule (not recorded which). Some clones in this sample may be carry-over from other donors' samples.

In regard to this clone: One end of the junction varies from germline; a read error may be responsible. The genes are TRBV28 and TRBJ2-1; the D gene could be TRBD1 or TRBD2 (7 bases each). The CDR3 contains 17 residues. Looked up from germline, CDR1 is MDHEN and CDR2 is SYDVKM. This CDR3 is CASILCPGAGGDNEQFF. The CDR3 DNA sequence: TGTGCCAGCATTTTATGCCCTGGGGCAGGGGGGGACAATGAGCAGTTCTTC.

This clone has a count of ten or more. This sequence joins TRBV27 and TRBJ2-7; 11 bases line up with TRBD2. The V gene end was trimmed by 5 bases and the J gene end by 4 bases; junction bases not matched to a gene: 16. Germline CDR1 and CDR2: MNHEY and SMNVEV (reference sequence). This CDR3 is built from 18 residues. The CDR3 spells CASSQAEGTSGAPYEQYF. The CDR3 DNA reads TGTGCCAGCAGTCAGGCCGAGGGGACTAGCGGAGCCCCTTACGAGCAGTACTTC.

Worth noting for this clone: The junction does not match germline at one end; this may be a read error. The J gene is TRBJ2-6, the V gene TRBV5-1, with TRBD1 as a possible D gene (5 bases). The CDR3 runs 15 residues. CDR1 is SGHRS, CDR2 YFSETQ, per germline. The CDR3: CASTDIGAGSNVLTF. CDR3 nucleotides: TGCGCCAGCACCGACATTGGGGCTGGGTCCAACGTCCTGACTTTC. The full variable domain, with the rest looked up from reference TRBV5-1 and TRBJ2-6, is KAGVTQTPRYLIKTRGQQVTLSCSPISGHRSVSWYQQTPGQGLQFLFEYFSETQRNKGNFPGRFSGRQFSNSRSEMNVSTLELGDSALYLCASTDIGAGSNVLTFGAGSRLTVL.

There are a few counts of this clone. The genes are TRBV5-1 and TRBJ2-3; the match to TRBD1 covers 9 bases. The junction had 6 bases not matched to a gene; V was cut back by 0 bases and J by 4 bases. This CDR3 is 16 amino acids long. Germline V CDR1 and CDR2: SGHRS, YFSETQ. CDR3 amino acids: CASSLEQGARADTQYF. CDR3 DNA sequence: TGCGCCAGCAGCTTGGAACAGGGGGCCAGGGCAGATACGCAGTATTTT. The variable domain in full, completed from reference TRBV5-1 and TRBJ2-3, reads KAGVTQTPRYLIKTRGQQVTLSCSPISGHRSVSWYQQTPGQGLQFLFEYFSETQRNKGNFPGRFSGRQFSNSRSEMNVSTLELGDSALYLCASSLEQGARADTQYFGPGTRLTVL.

In its sample, this clone was seen a few times. The chain joins TRBV7-8 to TRBJ2-6, with D perhaps TRBD1 or TRBD2 (5 bases each). CDR3 length: 16 amino acids. Deletions cut 1 base from V and 4 bases from J, with 11 bases between. Germline assignment: CDR1 SGHVS and CDR2 FQNEAQ. The CDR3 reads CASSLDQGAGANVLTF. For the CDR3, the DNA is TGTGCCAGCAGCTTAGACCAGGGAGCCGGGGCCAACGTCCTGACTTTC.

In this sample, this clone turned up many times. This rearrangement joins TRBV28 to TRBJ1-1, with D possibly matching TRBD1 (6 bases). This CDR3 has 18 residues. Germline loops: CDR1 MDHEN, CDR2 SYDVKM. Trimming shortened V by 7 bases and J by 0 bases, and 24 bases separated the two germline ends. CDR3 in DNA: TGTGCCAGCACCCTATACGGGGGGGCGGGTATTATGAACACTGAAGCTTTCTTT. Translated, it gives CASTLYGGAGIMNTEAFF. The full variable domain, in which reference TRBV28 and TRBJ1-1 provide the parts outside the CDR3, is DVKVTQSSRYLVKRTGEKVFLECVQDMDHENMFWYRQDPGLGLRLIYFSYDVKMKEKGDIPEGYSVSREKKERFSLILESASTNQTSMYLCASTLYGGAGIMNTEAFFGQGTRLTVV.

By its share, this clone is medium-sized. The V call is TRBV6-1, the J call TRBJ1-6, with TRBD1 identical over 9 bases. Germline-derived CDR1 and CDR2 are MNHNS and SASEGT. V lost 1 base and J lost 5; bases outside the gene matches: 0. There are 15 residues in the CDR3. The DNA of the CDR3 is TGTGCCAGCAGTGAAGGGACAGGGGATAATTCACCCCTCCACTTT. The encoded protein is CASSEGTGDNSPLHF.

By share, this clone counts as medium-sized. The chain uses TRBV6-1 and TRBJ1-2; 7 nucleotides agree with TRBD1. CDR1 is MNHNS, CDR2 SASEGT, per germline. This CDR3 has 14 residues. With 4 bases clipped from V and 3 bases from J, the junction kept 5 bases outside the gene matches. The CDR3 loop reads CASSGRGQHYGYTF. CDR3 nucleotide sequence: TGTGCCAGCAGTGGTAGGGGACAGCACTATGGCTACACCTTC.

This clone is categorized as medium-sized. This chain uses TRBV3-1 with TRBJ1-4, with D perhaps TRBD1 (6 bases). Germline CDR1 and CDR2: LGHDT and YNNKEL (reference sequence). V was trimmed by 1 base and J by 4 bases, leaving 16 bases between them. This CDR3 contains 17 residues. The CDR3 DNA reads as TGTGCCAGCAGCCAAGTCAGGGGCGTCCCTATTAATGAAAAACTGTTTTTT. Amino acid sequence: CASSQVRGVPINEKLFF. The full variable domain, in which reference TRBV3-1 and TRBJ1-4 provide the parts outside the CDR3, is DTAVSQTPKYLVTQMGNDKSIKCEQNLGHDTMYWYKQDSKKFLKIMFSYNNKELIINETVPNRFSPKSPDKAHLNLHINSLELGDSAVYFCASSQVRGVPINEKLFFGSGTQLSVL.

This clone has just a few counts. V and J are TRBV2 and TRBJ1-2, with TRBD1 matching 8 bases. Germline CDR1 and CDR2: SNHLY and FYNNEI. The CDR3 is 12 amino acids. V lost 6 bases and J lost 8; bases outside the gene matches: 5. The CDR3 loop reads CASSEDRVGYTF. The DNA of the CDR3 is TGTGCCAGCAGCGAGGACAGGGTCGGCTACACCTTC.

This clone was picked up many times. The chain combines TRBV6-1 with TRBJ2-1; the D gene is possibly TRBD2 (6 bases). The length of the CDR3 is 15 residues. Germline lookup yields CDR1 MNHNS and CDR2 SASEGT. Trimming took off 5 bases at V and 2 bases at J, with 13 bases between the two ends. CDR3: CASSKLGSTYNEQFF. In DNA, the CDR3 is TGTGCCAGCAGTAAGCTCGGGAGTACCTACAATGAGCAGTTCTTC.

V gene TRBV19 combines with J gene TRBJ1-2; no firm D call. Germline V CDR1 and CDR2: LNHDA, SQIVND (reference sequence). The CDR3 is 11 residues long. Trimming took off 7 bases at V and 7 bases at J, with 10 bases between the two ends. The chain's CDR3 is CASTPGGGYTF. Written as DNA, the CDR3 is TGTGCCAGTACTCCAGGTGGTGGCTACACCTTC.

This clone was recorded at least ten times. The chain combines TRBV7-9 with TRBJ2-3; the D is unclear. Germline-derived CDR1 and CDR2 are SEHNR and FQNEAQ (reference sequence). V lost 1 base and J lost 2, with 13 bases in between. This CDR3 is built from 16 residues. This CDR3 is CASSLVQLMSTDTQYF. As DNA, the CDR3 is TGTGCCAGCAGCTTAGTACAGCTTATGTCCACAGATACGCAGTATTTT.

This clone was detected only a few times. At one of its ends the junction is not consistent with the germline gene, which may arise from a read error. This rearrangement joins TRBV6-2 or TRBV6-3 to TRBJ2-2, with 8 bases that match TRBD2. Germline V lookup: CDR1 MNHEY, CDR2 SVGEGT. This CDR3 spans 13 amino acids. CDR3 protein: CASLGLASGELSF. For the CDR3, the DNA is TGTGCCAGCCTAGGACTAGCCTCCGGGGAGCTGTCTTTT.

This clone has ten or more counts. The chain is built from TRBV20-1 and TRBJ2-1; 7 bases align to TRBD1. The CDR3 has 13 residues. Germline V gene lookup returns CDR1 DFQATT and CDR2 SNEGSKA (reference sequence). With 3 bases clipped from V and 4 bases from J, the junction kept 3 bases outside the gene matches. The CDR3 sequence: CSASYRGYNEQFF. In DNA, the CDR3 is TGCAGTGCTAGTTACAGGGGATACAATGAGCAGTTCTTC.

This clone was observed many times. The chain uses TRBV27 and TRBJ2-7; D perhaps matches TRBD1 (6 bases). Germline CDR1 is MNHEY and CDR2 is SMNVEV (reference sequence). The V and J ends lost 4 bases and 2 bases respectively, with 12 bases between them. The CDR3 length is 14 residues. The CDR3 region has the DNA TGTGCCAGCAGTTATCAGGGGAAAGCCTACGAGCAGTACTTC. Amino acids: CASSYQGKAYEQYF.

In this sample, this clone turned up a few times. V is TRBV11-2 and J is TRBJ1-1; a possible D gene is TRBD1 (6 bases). The CDR3 totals 13 residues. V shed 3 bases and J shed 6 bases, with 11 bases lying between them. Germline loops: CDR1 SGHAT, CDR2 FQNNGV. This CDR3 reads CASSLLQGSEAFF. For the CDR3, the DNA is TGTGCCAGCAGCTTGCTACAGGGTTCTGAAGCTTTCTTT.

This clone was picked up many times. The chain uses TRBV4-1 and TRBJ2-1; 7 positions agree with TRBD2. This CDR3 comprises 15 residues. The trim removed 4 bases at V and 8 bases at J, leaving 11 bases unmatched. Germline V CDR1 and CDR2: MGHRA, YSYEKL. CDR3 sequence (DNA): TGCGCCAGCAGCCCCTCGGGAGGAGGACATCATGAGCAGTTCTTC. This sequence encodes CASSPSGGGHHEQFF.

This clone occurred a few times. This rearrangement joins TRBV6-1 to TRBJ2-7; possibly TRBD2 for D (5 bases). The CDR3 consists of 13 residues. CDR1 MNHNS and CDR2 SASEGT come from the germline V gene. V lost 4 bases and J lost 5, with 12 bases in between. CDR3 residues: CASSAGKIDEQYF. The CDR3 DNA sequence: TGTGCCAGCAGTGCGGGGAAAATTGACGAGCAGTACTTC.

This chain joins TRBV7-8 and TRBJ2-2; perhaps TRBD1 as D (5 bases). CDR1 SGHVS and CDR2 FQNEAQ come from the germline V gene. The length of the CDR3 is 15 residues. V lost 5 bases and J lost 1, with 11 bases in between. The CDR3 region has the DNA TGTGCCAGCAGCCGATTCACAGGGAACACCGGGGAGCTGTTTTTT. Protein sequence: CASSRFTGNTGELFF.

The chain uses TRBV5-1 and TRBJ2-7; no definite D call. The germline V and J ends were trimmed by 4 bases and 5 bases, with 13 bases remaining between them. CDR1 and CDR2 (germline): SGHRS, YFSETQ. The CDR3 covers 13 residues. CDR3 loop: CASSLNYVDEQYF. The CDR3 nucleotides are TGCGCCAGCAGCCTAAATTACGTCGACGAGCAGTACTTC.

This clone was seen a handful of times. Given the absence of the conserved phenylalanine or tryptophan at the CDR3 end, a read error is likely. The gene calls are TRBV6-5 and TRBJ1-1, with a tentative D call TRBD1 (5 bases). Germline values: CDR1 MNHEY, CDR2 SVGAGI. The CDR3 runs 17 residues. The V end was cut by 4 bases, the J end by 0 bases, with 18 bases between. The CDR3, as DNA: TGTGCCAGCAGTTCGAGGGGTCGCGGGTTACTGAACACTGAAGCTTTCTCT. This sequence encodes CASSSRGRGLLNTEAFS.

Comments on this clone: This likely comes from a read error, as the CDR3 has no conserved phenylalanine or tryptophan at its end. The chain carries TRBV7-9 and TRBJ1-2; maybe TRBD1 (5 bases). The germline gives CDR1 SEHNR, CDR2 FQNEAQ (reference sequence). V dropped 5 bases and J dropped 5 bases, with 9 bases sitting between them. The CDR3 consists of 12 residues. This CDR3 is CASSPRGYGYTL. CDR3 bases: TGTGCCAGCAGCCCCCGGGGGTATGGCTACACCCTC.

V and J are TRBV2 and TRBJ2-7; 9 nucleotides match TRBD2. The CDR3 has 19 amino acids. The germline V gene has CDR1 SNHLY and CDR2 FYNNEI. Germline trimming cut 2 bases from V and 3 bases from J; bases unmatched to any gene: 17. CDR3 amino acids: CASSEREEGVAGVFYEQYV. The CDR3 nucleotides read TGTGCCAGCAGTGAAAGGGAGGAAGGGGTAGCGGGAGTCTTCTACGAGCAGTACGTC.

Ten or more counts support this clone. The chain recombines TRBV19 with TRBJ2-1; TRBD2 aligns across 8 bases. The V and J ends lost 4 bases and 9 bases, in that order; junction bases with no gene match: 8. The CDR3 is 14 residues long. Germline V CDR1 and CDR2: LNHDA, SQIVND (reference sequence). The CDR3 DNA reads as TGTGCCAGTAGTACAGCTTCGACTAGCGCTGAGCAGTTCTTC. The encoded protein is CASSTASTSAEQFF. The entire variable domain, with the rest obtained from reference TRBV19 and TRBJ2-1, is as follows: DGGITQSPKYLFRKEGQNVTLSCEQNLNHDAMYWYRQDPGQGLRLIYYSQIVNDFQKGDIAEGYSVSREKKESFPLTVTSAQKNPTAFYLCASSTASTSAEQFFGPGTRLTVL.

The chain employs TRBV13 and TRBJ2-3; 10 bases align to TRBD1. Germline CDR1 reads PRHDT; CDR2 reads FYEKMQ (reference sequence). The CDR3 loop spans 15 amino acids. The V segment lost 4 bases and the J segment 7 bases; nucleotides outside the gene matches: 8. This CDR3 is CASSSRGTGANTQYF. The CDR3 nucleotides are TGTGCCAGCAGCTCCAGGGGGACAGGGGCCAATACGCAGTATTTT.

There are a few counts of this clone. The chain employs TRBV6-2 or TRBV6-3 and TRBJ1-6; D may be TRBD1 (6 bases). The length of the CDR3 is 13 residues. The V gene lost 10 bases and the J gene lost 5 bases, with 12 bases spanning the gap. CDR1 and CDR2 from the germline V gene are MNHEY and SVGEGT. CDR3 nucleotide sequence: TGTGCCACCCGGGACAATGATAATTCACCCCTCCACTTT. It is translated as CATRDNDNSPLHF.

A remark on this clone: This may come from a read error, since a much larger clone is one base off. Additional DNA sequences in this sample encode the identical CDR3. This rearrangement joins TRBV20-1 to TRBJ1-5; D might be TRBD1 (5 bases). This CDR3 is 13 amino acids long. Trimming cost V 4 bases and J 7 bases, with 14 bases left between them. Looked up from germline, CDR1 is DFQATT and CDR2 is SNEGSKA (reference sequence). CDR3 sequence (DNA): TGCAGTGCTACCAGGGCCGTGCGGCAGCCCCAGCATTTT. Protein sequence: CSATRAVRQPQHF.

The table lists this clone with many counts. A read error may explain this, as a much larger clone is one base away. Additional DNA sequences in this sample encode the identical CDR3. This chain joins TRBV6-1 and TRBJ2-1; D may match TRBD1 or TRBD2 (5 bases each). Germline CDR1 is MNHNS and CDR2 is SASEGT. The CDR3 totals 13 residues. CDR3 residues: CASSSAGETGQFF. In DNA form, the CDR3 reads TGTGCCAGCAGCTCCGCCGGGGAGACGGGGCAGTTTTTC.

This clone rates as medium-sized. CDR3 DNA sequence: TGTGCCAGCTCGGGACAGTACTACGAGCAGTACTTC. It translates to CASSGQYYEQYF. The chain joins TRBV6-1 to TRBJ2-7; 7 bases line up with TRBD1. This CDR3 is built from 12 residues. The J segment lost 3 bases and the V segment lost 8 bases, leaving 4 bases of the junction unmatched. CDR1 is MNHNS and CDR2 is SASEGT in the germline V gene.

This clone was seen ten or more times. The chain is built from TRBV7-6 and TRBJ2-5; 7 nucleotides agree with TRBD1. Trimming at V came to 1 base and at J to 1 base, leaving 3 bases not matched to a gene. The germline CDR1 and CDR2 sequences are SGHVS and FNYEAQ. This CDR3 has 15 amino acids. CDR3 DNA: TGTGCCAGCAGCTTAGTAAAGGGGGCCCAAGAGACCCAGTACTTC. Translated, it gives CASSLVKGAQETQYF.

The chain employs TRBV11-1 and TRBJ1-6; D possibly corresponds to TRBD1 (6 bases). Trimming took 1 base from V and 3 from J, leaving 10 bases between them. The CDR3 is 16 amino acids. CDR1 and CDR2 from the germline V gene are SGHAT and FQDESV (reference sequence). CDR3 sequence reads: CASSLGQVFYNSPLHF. The CDR3 DNA is TGTGCCAGCAGCTTAGGACAGGTGTTCTATAATTCACCCCTCCACTTT.